The clone carrying this TCR beta chain was counted a single time. The CDR3 is 14 residues long. Trimming pared 4 bases from V and 7 bases from J, leaving 14 bases between. Germline CDR1 MNHEY, CDR2 SMNVEV (reference sequence). Method: immunoSEQ multiplex PCR; TCRdb's copy keeps in-frame clones and lacks some. The data hold approximately 270,000 clones, with around 89% observed a single time. These data belong to a study of blood T cell repertoires in COVID-19. The sequence was obtained from a man aged 25 to 40 with acute or convalescent COVID-19. The sequenced material came from peripheral blood. The chain uses TRBV27 and TRBJ1-5; D gene uncertain. The CDR3 loop reads CASSSAGGRQPQHF. The CDR3 DNA follows: TGTGCCAGCAGTTCAGCAGGAGGACGACAGCCCCAGCATTTT.